These 25 T cell receptor beta chains came from one sample sequenced in a study of monozygotic twins with inflammatory bowel disease. Reanalyzing the 5' RACE reads, TCRdb keeps one entry per CDR3 protein, without DNA. This repertoire includes fewer than 150,000 distinct CDR3 sequences. Sample: blood. These receptors were obtained from a human donor with ulcerative colitis or Crohn's disease, or a healthy co-twin of an affected twin (not recorded which).

The chain employs TRBV18 and TRBJ2-3. CDR1 and CDR2 (germline): KGHSH, LQKENI. The CDR3 sequence is 15 residues long. CDR3 region: CASSPGRDVEDTQYF.

The chain uses TRBV18 and TRBJ1-5. This CDR3 has 15 residues. Per the germline V gene, CDR1 is KGHSH and CDR2 is LQKENI. This CDR3 is CASSGIHGSNQPQHF.

The gene calls are TRBV7-3 and TRBJ2-1; TCRdb indicates TRBD2, and absent DNA this call remains unverified. Germline V gene data show CDR1 as SGHTA and CDR2 as FQGTGA. This CDR3 comprises 16 residues. The CDR3 sequence is CASSWGLAGSYNEQFF.

The gene calls are TRBV12-3 or TRBV12-4 and TRBJ1-5. The CDR3 contains 14 residues. The CDR3 is CASSLGVGNQPQYF.

V gene TRBV29-1 combines with J gene TRBJ1-1. This CDR3 is 12 amino acids long. Germline V CDR1 and CDR2: SQVTM, ANQGSEA. The CDR3 here is CSVAWGNTEAFF. The variable domain in full, completed from reference TRBV29-1 and TRBJ1-1, reads SAVISQKPSRDICQRGTSLTIQCQVDSQVTMMFWYRQQPGQSLTLIATANQGSEATYESGFVIDKFPISRPNLTFSTLTVSNMSPEDSSIYLCSVAWGNTEAFFGQGTRLTVV.

V usage is TRBV6-2 or TRBV6-3 and J usage is TRBJ2-1; without DNA, the TCRdb call of TRBD2 cannot be checked. The CDR3 is 19 residues long. Looked up from germline, CDR1 is MNHEY and CDR2 is SVGEGT. This chain's CDR3 is CASSDLAGADSRIYNEQFF.

This sequence joins TRBV5-4 and TRBJ2-7; the TRBD1 assignment by TCRdb is unverifiable without DNA. Germline values: CDR1 SGHNT, CDR2 YYREEE (reference sequence). The CDR3 consists of 14 residues. The CDR3 loop reads CASSVGQVPTEQYF.

The rearrangement joins TRBV27 to TRBJ1-1; with no DNA, the TCRdb D assignment of TRBD1 cannot be verified. This CDR3 contains 14 residues. Germline loops: CDR1 MNHEY, CDR2 SMNVEV (reference sequence). The CDR3 spells CASSLGQGSTEAFF.

This chain links TRBV20-1 with TRBJ2-1; the D call of TRBD2 rests on TCRdb alone, since no DNA is present to check it. Germline loops: CDR1 DFQATT, CDR2 SNEGSKA (reference sequence). This CDR3 has 18 residues. The CDR3 region is CSARDWATSGASYNEQFF.

The chain joins TRBV6-5 to TRBJ2-7; TCRdb outputs TRBD1, but without DNA this stays unchecked. Germline loops: CDR1 MNHEY, CDR2 SVGAGI. The CDR3 length is 16 residues. CDR3 protein: CASSPPTLTGIGEQYF.

The rearrangement joins TRBV7-9 to TRBJ2-2; checking the TCRdb D call of TRBD1 is not possible without DNA. There are 15 residues in the CDR3. Germline V gives CDR1 SEHNR, CDR2 FQNEAQ (reference sequence). The CDR3 loop is CASSLYRANTGELFF.

The chain links TRBV29-1 to TRBJ1-5; as DNA is missing, the TRBD1 call by TCRdb cannot be tested. Germline assignment: CDR1 SQVTM and CDR2 ANQGSEA. The CDR3 has 19 amino acids. CDR3 region: CSVEEPDRVYAFSNQPQHF. Full variable domain (rest looked up from reference TRBV29-1 and TRBJ1-5): SAVISQKPSRDICQRGTSLTIQCQVDSQVTMMFWYRQQPGQSLTLIATANQGSEATYESGFVIDKFPISRPNLTFSTLTVSNMSPEDSSIYLCSVEEPDRVYAFSNQPQHFGDGTRLSIL.

V gene TRBV3-1 combines with J gene TRBJ2-1; the D call from TCRdb, TRBD1, cannot be confirmed without DNA. Per the germline V gene, CDR1 is LGHDT and CDR2 is YNNKEL (reference sequence). The CDR3 is made up of 19 amino acids. CDR3 amino acids: CASSQDQEAGALSYNEQFF.

This chain joins TRBV5-1 and TRBJ1-1. Germline V gene lookup returns CDR1 SGHRS and CDR2 YFSETQ. This CDR3 is built from 12 residues. The CDR3 here is CASSLGRTEAFF.

The chain recombines TRBV4-3 with TRBJ1-2. The germline V gene has CDR1 LGHNA and CDR2 YSLEER. The CDR3 extends over 16 amino acids. CDR3 region: CASSQDWDSSGYGYTF.

V and J are TRBV6-1 and TRBJ1-6. The V gene's germline CDR1 is MNHNS and CDR2 SASEGT. The CDR3 extends over 15 amino acids. CDR3 sequence: CASSVLRSYNSPLHF.

The genes are TRBV20-1 and TRBJ1-1. Germline-derived CDR1 and CDR2 are DFQATT and SNEGSKA (reference sequence). The CDR3 sequence is 12 residues long. The CDR3 spells CSARVRGSEAFF.

V usage is TRBV5-1 and J usage is TRBJ2-5; the D gene TCRdb calls, TRBD2, cannot be checked with no DNA. CDR3 length: 18 residues. The V gene's germline CDR1 is SGHRS and CDR2 YFSETQ. The CDR3 is CASSLVRSGGAEQETQYF.

The J gene is TRBJ1-2, the V gene TRBV11-2; the D gene TCRdb calls, TRBD1, cannot be checked with no DNA. There are 14 residues in the CDR3. Germline V CDR1 and CDR2: SGHAT, FQNNGV. CDR3: CASSIQGNRYGYTF.

This sequence joins TRBV18 and TRBJ2-1; TCRdb outputs TRBD1, but without DNA this stays unchecked. This CDR3 contains 15 residues. Germline CDR1 is KGHSH and CDR2 is LQKENI. CDR3: CASSPTRGVYNEQFF.

The chain couples TRBV7-8 to TRBJ1-6. The V gene's germline CDR1 is SGHVS and CDR2 FQNEAQ. The CDR3 is 15 amino acids. This chain's CDR3 is CASSLARTAGSPLHF.

The J gene is TRBJ1-4, the V gene TRBV4-3; as DNA is missing, the TRBD1 call by TCRdb cannot be tested. CDR3 size: 16 residues. Germline values: CDR1 LGHNA, CDR2 YSLEER. The CDR3 here is CASSRSQGEYSEKLFF.

This sequence joins TRBV7-9 and TRBJ2-2; TCRdb lists TRBD2, though no DNA is available to test this call. CDR1 and CDR2 from the germline V gene are SEHNR and FQNEAQ (reference sequence). This CDR3 is built from 14 residues. CDR3 sequence: CASSLASGAGELFF.

This chain joins TRBV30 and TRBJ1-2; TCRdb gives TRBD1 as the D gene, but with no DNA this cannot be confirmed. Germline V gives CDR1 GTSNPN, CDR2 SVGIG (reference sequence). CDR3 length: 15 amino acids. CDR3 in amino acids: CAWSPRGSGGYGYTF.

The V gene is TRBV5-5, the J gene TRBJ2-7. CDR3 length: 14 residues. CDR1 SGHKS and CDR2 YYEKEE come from the germline V gene (reference sequence). The chain's CDR3 is CASSSLLDGYEQYF.